This entry lists 7 T cell receptor beta chains sequenced from one sample in a study of shared clonotypes between healthy human individuals. Naive CD8 populations comprised CD45RO-negative cells positively selected for CCR7, excluding terminally differentiated effector memory CD45RA+ cells. Clones were read by immunoSEQ multiplex PCR, and TCRdb kept only the in-frame ones, dropping some. The sample lists roughly 850,000 clones, roughly 96% occurring once. The sequenced sample was naive CD8+ T cells sorted from blood. The receptors originated from a man aged 25 to 45 in good health.

The chain combines TRBV11-3 with TRBJ2-2; D is unresolved. The CDR3 contains 16 residues. The ends were cut back, 5 bases at V and 6 bases at J, with 19 bases in the middle. CDR1 is SGHNT and CDR2 is YENEEA in the germline V gene. The CDR3 here is CASSPRSRAPAGELFF. CDR3 nucleotide sequence: TGTGCCAGCAGCCCCCGCTCTCGCGCCCCAGCCGGGGAGCTGTTTTTT.

The chain is built from TRBV4-1 and TRBJ2-7, with TRBD1 matching 9 bases. The CDR3 length is 16 residues. Trimming cost V 5 bases and J 4 bases; bases outside gene matches: 12. The germline gives CDR1 MGHRA, CDR2 YSYEKL. For the CDR3, the DNA is TGCGCCAGCAGCGATCCAGGACAGGGGTCGAGGTACGAGCAGTACTTC. Translating it yields CASSDPGQGSRYEQYF.

The chain combines TRBV6-5 with TRBJ2-7; 8 bases agree with TRBD1. The V gene end was trimmed by 6 bases and the J gene end by 3 bases; junction bases not matched to a gene: 7. This CDR3 has 14 amino acids. Germline values: CDR1 MNHEY, CDR2 SVGAGI. The CDR3 DNA is TGTGCCAGCAGCTTCAGTGGACAGGGCTACGAGCAGTACTTC. This gives the protein CASSFSGQGYEQYF.

The chain couples TRBV4-1 to TRBJ1-5, with a tentative D call TRBD1 (5 bases). Trimming cost V 6 bases and J 3 bases, with 12 bases left between them. This CDR3 has 14 amino acids. Germline loops: CDR1 MGHRA, CDR2 YSYEKL. The CDR3 sequence is CASSPPGNNQPQHF. DNA of the CDR3: TGCGCCAGCAGTCCCCCAGGGAACAATCAGCCCCAGCATTTT.

The chain recombines TRBV15 with TRBJ2-7; D not resolved. Trimming left V 1 base short and J 2 bases short, with 12 bases between. CDR1 and CDR2 (germline): LNHNV, YYDKDF (reference sequence). This CDR3 is built from 15 residues. The CDR3: CATSRGTGSPYEQYF. Written as DNA, the CDR3 is TGTGCCACCAGCAGAGGCACCGGGTCACCCTACGAGCAGTACTTC.

The chain is built from TRBV13 and TRBJ2-1; TRBD2 matches 10 bases. The germline V gene encodes CDR1 PRHDT and CDR2 FYEKMQ (reference sequence). The CDR3 has 15 amino acids. The J segment lost 2 bases and the V segment lost 4 bases, leaving 2 bases of the junction unmatched. The CDR3 sequence is CASSYGLAAYNEQFF. The CDR3 DNA reads TGTGCCAGCAGCTACGGACTAGCGGCCTACAATGAGCAGTTCTTC.

This chain joins TRBV6-5 and TRBJ1-1, with unresolved D. V lost 4 bases, J lost 0 bases, and 9 bases lay in between. This CDR3 is built from 14 residues. Germline loops: CDR1 MNHEY, CDR2 SVGAGI. Written as DNA, the CDR3 is TGTGCCAGCAGTTCCTCCACTATGAACACTGAAGCTTTCTTT. Translated, it gives CASSSSTMNTEAFF.